The T cell receptor (beta chain) under discussion was sequenced for a study of cytomegalovirus exposure and HLA in healthy donors. Study conclusions and caveats: In a later analysis, donors in an Asian-associated ancestry cluster reportedly had fewer N-insertions in productive TCRs than the cohort mean. Most subjects' HLA-A and HLA-B alleles were reportedly predicted from TCR beta sequences. The study carried out a later analysis of TCR beta sequences. It associated roughly 17,000 of them with specific HLA alleles at a false discovery rate of 0.05. Sequencing likely produced, as an artifact, a cluster of highly shared sequence variants.

Per germline, CDR1 SEHNR and CDR2 FQNEAQ (reference sequence). The V end was cut by 0 bases, the J end by 0 bases, with 8 bases between. The CDR3 totals 15 residues. It was with 60 Vbeta and 13 Jbeta primers that the PCR ran. The assay was immunoSEQ multiplex PCR, and TCRdb's table has in-frame clones only and misses some. The sample table includes tens of thousands of clones. Concerning this clone itself: Antigen unknown.

The rearrangement uses TRBV7-9 and TRBJ1-2; unclear D gene. The specimen sequenced was PBMCs. The clonotype originates from a woman aged 40-49 years in good health and CMV-seronegative. CDR3 residues: CASSLARGANYGYTF. CDR3 nucleotide sequence: TGTGCCAGCAGCTTAGCGCGTGGAGCTAACTATGGCTACACCTTC.